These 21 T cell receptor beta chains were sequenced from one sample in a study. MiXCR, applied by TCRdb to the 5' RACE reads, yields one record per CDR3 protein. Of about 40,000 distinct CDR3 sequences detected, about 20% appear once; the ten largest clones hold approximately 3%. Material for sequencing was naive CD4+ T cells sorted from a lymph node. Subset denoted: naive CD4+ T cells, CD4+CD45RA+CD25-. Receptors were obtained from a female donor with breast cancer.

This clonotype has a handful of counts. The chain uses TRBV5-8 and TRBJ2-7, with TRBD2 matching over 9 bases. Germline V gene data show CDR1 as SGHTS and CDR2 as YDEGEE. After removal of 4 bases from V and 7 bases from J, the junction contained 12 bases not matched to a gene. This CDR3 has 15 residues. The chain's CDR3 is CASSEGTSRRIEQYF. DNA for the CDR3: TGTGCCAGCAGCGAGGGGACTAGCCGGCGTATAGAGCAGTACTTC.

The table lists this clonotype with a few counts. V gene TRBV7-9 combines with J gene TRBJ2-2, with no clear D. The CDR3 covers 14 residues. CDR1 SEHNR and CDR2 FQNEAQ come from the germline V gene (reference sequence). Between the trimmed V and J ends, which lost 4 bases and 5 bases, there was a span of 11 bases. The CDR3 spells CASSSDPKTGELFF. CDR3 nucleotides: TGTGCCAGCAGCTCTGACCCAAAGACCGGGGAGCTGTTTTTT.

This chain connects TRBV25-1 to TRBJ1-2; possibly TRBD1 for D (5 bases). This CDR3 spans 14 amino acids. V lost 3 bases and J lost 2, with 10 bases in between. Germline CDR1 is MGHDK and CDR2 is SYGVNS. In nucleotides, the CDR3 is TGTGCCAGCAGTGAGTGGTCAGGGAACTATGGCTACACCTTC. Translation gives CASSEWSGNYGYTF.

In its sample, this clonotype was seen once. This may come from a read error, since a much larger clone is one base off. The CDR3 DNA follows: TGTGTCAGCAGTTTAAGCAGGGGCCTCAATCAGCCCCAGCATTTT. Residues: CVSSLSRGLNQPQHF. The chain combines TRBV12-3 or TRBV12-4 with TRBJ1-5; D may be TRBD1 (6 bases). The CDR3 contains 15 residues.

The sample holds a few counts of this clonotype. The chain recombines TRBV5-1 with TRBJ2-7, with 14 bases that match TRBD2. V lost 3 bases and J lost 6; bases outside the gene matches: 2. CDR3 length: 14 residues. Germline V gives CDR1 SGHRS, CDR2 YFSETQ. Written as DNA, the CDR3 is TGCGCCAGCAGCTCGGGACTAGCGGGAGCCGAGCAGTACTTC. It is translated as CASSSGLAGAEQYF.

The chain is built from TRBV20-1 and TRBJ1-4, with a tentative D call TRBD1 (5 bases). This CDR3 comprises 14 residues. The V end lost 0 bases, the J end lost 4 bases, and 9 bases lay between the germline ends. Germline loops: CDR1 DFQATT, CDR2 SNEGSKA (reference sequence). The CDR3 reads CSAREQGGNEKLFF. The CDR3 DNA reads TGCAGTGCTAGAGAGCAGGGCGGTAATGAAAAACTGTTTTTT.

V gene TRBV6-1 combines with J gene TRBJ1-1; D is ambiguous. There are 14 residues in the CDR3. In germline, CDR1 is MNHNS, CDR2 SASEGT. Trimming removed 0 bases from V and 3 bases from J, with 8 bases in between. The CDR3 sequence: CASSEAWAHTEAFF. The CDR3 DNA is TGTGCCAGCAGTGAAGCGTGGGCGCACACTGAAGCTTTCTTT.

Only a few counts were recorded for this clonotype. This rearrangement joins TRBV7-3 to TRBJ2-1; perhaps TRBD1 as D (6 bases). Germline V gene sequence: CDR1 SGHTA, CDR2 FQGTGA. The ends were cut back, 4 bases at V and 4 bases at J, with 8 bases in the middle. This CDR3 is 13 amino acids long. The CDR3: CASSSQGYNEQFF. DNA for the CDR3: TGTGCCAGCAGCTCTCAGGGGTACAATGAGCAGTTCTTC.

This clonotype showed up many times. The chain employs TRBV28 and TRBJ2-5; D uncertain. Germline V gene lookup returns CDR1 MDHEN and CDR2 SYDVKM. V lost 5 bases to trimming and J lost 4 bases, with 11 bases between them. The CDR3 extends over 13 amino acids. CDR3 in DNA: TGTGCCAGCAGTCAAGCCGTAGCAGAGACCCAGTACTTC. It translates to CASSQAVAETQYF.

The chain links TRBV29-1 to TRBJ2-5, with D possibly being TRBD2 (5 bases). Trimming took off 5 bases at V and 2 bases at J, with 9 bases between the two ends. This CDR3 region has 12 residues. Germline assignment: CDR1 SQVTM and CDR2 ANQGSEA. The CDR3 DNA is TGCAGCGTTCGGAGGCAACAAGAGACCCAGTACTTC. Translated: CSVRRQQETQYF.

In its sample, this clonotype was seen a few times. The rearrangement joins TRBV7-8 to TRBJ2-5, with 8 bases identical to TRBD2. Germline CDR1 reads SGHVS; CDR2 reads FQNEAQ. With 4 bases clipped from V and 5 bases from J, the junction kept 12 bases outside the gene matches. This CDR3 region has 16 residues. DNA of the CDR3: TGTGCCAGCAGCTCAAACTCGGGAGGGGGGTTGGAGACCCAGTACTTC. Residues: CASSSNSGGGLETQYF.

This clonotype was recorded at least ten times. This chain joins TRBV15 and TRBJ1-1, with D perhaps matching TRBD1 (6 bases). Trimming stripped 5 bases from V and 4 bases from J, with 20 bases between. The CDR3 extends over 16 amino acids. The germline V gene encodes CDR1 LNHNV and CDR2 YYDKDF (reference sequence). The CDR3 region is CATSQGQMGMGTEAFF. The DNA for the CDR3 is TGTGCCACCAGCCAAGGACAGATGGGTATGGGCACTGAAGCTTTCTTT.

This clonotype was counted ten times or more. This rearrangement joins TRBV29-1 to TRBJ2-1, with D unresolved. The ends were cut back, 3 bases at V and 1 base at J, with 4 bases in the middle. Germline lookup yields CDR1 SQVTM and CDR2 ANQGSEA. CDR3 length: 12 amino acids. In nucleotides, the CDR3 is TGCAGCGTTGACTCTTCCTACAATGAGCAGTTCTTC. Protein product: CSVDSSYNEQFF.

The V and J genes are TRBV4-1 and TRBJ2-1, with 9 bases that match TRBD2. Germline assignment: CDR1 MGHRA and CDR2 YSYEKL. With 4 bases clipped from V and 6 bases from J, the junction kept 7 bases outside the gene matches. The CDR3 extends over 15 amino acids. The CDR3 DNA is TGCGCCAGCAGCCCCTTAGCGGGAGTGAGCAATGAGCAGTTCTTC. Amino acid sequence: CASSPLAGVSNEQFF.

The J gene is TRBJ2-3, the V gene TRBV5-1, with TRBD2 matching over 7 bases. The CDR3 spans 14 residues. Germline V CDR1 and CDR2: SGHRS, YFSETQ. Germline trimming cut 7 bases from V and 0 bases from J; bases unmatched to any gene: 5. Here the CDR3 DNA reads TGCGCCAGCGCCGGTAGCGGGAGCACAGATACGCAGTATTTT. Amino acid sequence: CASAGSGSTDTQYF.

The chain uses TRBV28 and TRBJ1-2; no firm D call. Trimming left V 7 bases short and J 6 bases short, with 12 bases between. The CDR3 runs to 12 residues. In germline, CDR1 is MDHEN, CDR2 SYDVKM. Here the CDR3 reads CASTDFGDGYTF. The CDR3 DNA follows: TGTGCCAGCACCGATTTCGGGGATGGCTACACCTTC.

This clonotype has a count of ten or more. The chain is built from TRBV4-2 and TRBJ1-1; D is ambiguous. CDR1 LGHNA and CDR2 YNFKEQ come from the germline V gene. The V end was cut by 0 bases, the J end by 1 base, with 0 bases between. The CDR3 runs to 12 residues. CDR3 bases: TGTGCCAGCAGCCAAGAGAACACTGAAGCTTTCTTT. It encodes CASSQENTEAFF.

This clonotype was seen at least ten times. The CDR3 loop is CASRTGGSNSPLHF. Written as DNA, the CDR3 is TGTGCCAGCAGAACAGGGGGTTCAAATTCACCCCTCCACTTT. This sequence joins TRBV6-6 and TRBJ1-6; 8 bases align to TRBD1. The V segment lost 6 bases and the J segment 7 bases; nucleotides outside the gene matches: 5. This CDR3 has 14 amino acids. Germline V gene lookup returns CDR1 MNHNY and CDR2 SVGAGI (reference sequence).

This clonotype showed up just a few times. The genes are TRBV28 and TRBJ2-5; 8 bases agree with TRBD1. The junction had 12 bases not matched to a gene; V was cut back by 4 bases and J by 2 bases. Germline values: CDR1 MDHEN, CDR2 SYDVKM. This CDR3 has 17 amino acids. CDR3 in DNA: TGTGCCAGCAGTTGGACAGGGCTAATCACGGGGCAAGAGACCCAGTACTTC. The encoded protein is CASSWTGLITGQETQYF.

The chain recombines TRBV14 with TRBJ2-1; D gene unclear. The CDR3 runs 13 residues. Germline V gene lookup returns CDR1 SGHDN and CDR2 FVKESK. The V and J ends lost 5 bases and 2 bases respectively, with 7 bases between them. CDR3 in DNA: TGTGCCAGCAGCATCGGAACCTACAATGAGCAGTTCTTC. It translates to CASSIGTYNEQFF. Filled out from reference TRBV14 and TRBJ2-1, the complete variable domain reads EAGVTQFPSHSVIEKGQTVTLRCDPISGHDNLYWYRRVMGKEIKFLLHFVKESKQDESGMPNNRFLAERTGGTYSTLKVQPAELEDSGVYFCASSIGTYNEQFFGPGTRLTVL.

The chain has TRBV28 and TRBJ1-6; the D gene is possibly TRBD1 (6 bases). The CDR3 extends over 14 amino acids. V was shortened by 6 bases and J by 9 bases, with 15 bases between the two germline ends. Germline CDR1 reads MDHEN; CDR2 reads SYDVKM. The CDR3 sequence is CASSLGGGRSPLHF. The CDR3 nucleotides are TGTGCCAGCAGCCTGGGAGGGGGTCGTTCACCCCTCCACTTT.